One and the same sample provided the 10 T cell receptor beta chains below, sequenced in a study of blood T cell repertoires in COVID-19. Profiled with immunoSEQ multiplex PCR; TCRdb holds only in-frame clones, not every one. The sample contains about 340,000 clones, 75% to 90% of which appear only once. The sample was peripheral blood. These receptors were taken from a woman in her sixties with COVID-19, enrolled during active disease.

CDR3 nucleotides: TGTGCCAGCAGTCCAGAAGGGGCCTACGAGCAGTACTTC. This codes for CASSPEGAYEQYF. The V call is TRBV27, the J call TRBJ2-7; tentative D call: TRBD1 (5 bases). Germline loops: CDR1 MNHEY, CDR2 SMNVEV (reference sequence). Trimming stripped 5 bases from V and 2 bases from J, with 10 bases between. This CDR3 comprises 13 residues.

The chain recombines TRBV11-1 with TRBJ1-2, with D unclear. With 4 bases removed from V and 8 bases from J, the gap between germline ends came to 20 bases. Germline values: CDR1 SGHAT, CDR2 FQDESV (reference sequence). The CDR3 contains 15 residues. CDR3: CASSYRGEGRKGYTF. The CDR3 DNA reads TGTGCCAGCAGCTATCGCGGGGAGGGTCGGAAAGGCTACACCTTC.

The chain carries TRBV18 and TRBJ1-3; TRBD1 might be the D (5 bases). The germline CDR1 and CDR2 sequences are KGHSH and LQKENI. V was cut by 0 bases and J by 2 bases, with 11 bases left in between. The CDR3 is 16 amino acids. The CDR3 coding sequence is TGTGCCAGCTCACCACCGACCACAGGCCCTGGAAACACCATATATTTT. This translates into CASSPPTTGPGNTIYF.

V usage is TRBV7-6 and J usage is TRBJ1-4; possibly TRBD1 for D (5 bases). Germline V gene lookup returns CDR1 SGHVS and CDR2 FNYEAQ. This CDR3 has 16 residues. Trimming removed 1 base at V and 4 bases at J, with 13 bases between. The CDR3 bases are TGTGCCAGCAGCTTAGGATACGGGGGGGATAATGAAAAACTGTTTTTT. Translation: CASSLGYGGDNEKLFF.

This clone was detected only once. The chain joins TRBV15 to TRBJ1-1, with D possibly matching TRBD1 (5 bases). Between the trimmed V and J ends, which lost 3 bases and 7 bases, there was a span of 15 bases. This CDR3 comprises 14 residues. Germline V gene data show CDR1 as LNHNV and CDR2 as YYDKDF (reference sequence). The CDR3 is CATSRQGAGVEAFF. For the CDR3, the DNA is TGTGCCACCAGCAGGCAGGGTGCAGGAGTTGAAGCTTTCTTT. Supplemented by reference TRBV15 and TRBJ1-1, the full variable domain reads DAMVIQNPRYQVTQFGKPVTLSCSQTLNHNVMYWYQQKSSQAPKLLFHYYDKDFNNEADTPDNFQSRRPNTSFCFLDIRSPGLGDTAMYLCATSRQGAGVEAFFGQGTRLTVV.

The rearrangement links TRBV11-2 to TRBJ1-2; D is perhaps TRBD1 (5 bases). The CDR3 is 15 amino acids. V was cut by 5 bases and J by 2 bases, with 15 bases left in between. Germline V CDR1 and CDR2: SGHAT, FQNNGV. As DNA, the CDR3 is TGTGCCAGCAGCACAGGCGGGACGGAAAACTATGGCTACACCTTC. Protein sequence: CASSTGGTENYGYTF.

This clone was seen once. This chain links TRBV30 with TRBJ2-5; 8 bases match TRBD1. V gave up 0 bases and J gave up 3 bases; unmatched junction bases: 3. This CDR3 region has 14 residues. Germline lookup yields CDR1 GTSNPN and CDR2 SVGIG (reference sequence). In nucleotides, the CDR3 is TGTGCCTGGAGTGTGACAGGGGTGGAAGAGACCCAGTACTTC. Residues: CAWSVTGVEETQYF.

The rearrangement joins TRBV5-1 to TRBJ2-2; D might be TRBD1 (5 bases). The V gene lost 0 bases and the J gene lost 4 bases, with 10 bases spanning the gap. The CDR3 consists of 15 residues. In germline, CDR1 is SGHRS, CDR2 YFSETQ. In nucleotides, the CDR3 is TGCGCCAGCAGCTTGGATCAGGGAAGCACCGGGGAGCTGTTTTTT. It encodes CASSLDQGSTGELFF. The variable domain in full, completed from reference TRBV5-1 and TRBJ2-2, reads KAGVTQTPRYLIKTRGQQVTLSCSPISGHRSVSWYQQTPGQGLQFLFEYFSETQRNKGNFPGRFSGRQFSNSRSEMNVSTLELGDSALYLCASSLDQGSTGELFFGEGSRLTVL.

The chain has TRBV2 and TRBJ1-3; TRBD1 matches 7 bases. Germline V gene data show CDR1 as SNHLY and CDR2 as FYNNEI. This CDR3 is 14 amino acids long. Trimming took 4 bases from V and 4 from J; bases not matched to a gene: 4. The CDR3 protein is CASSGTGVGNTIYF. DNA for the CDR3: TGTGCCAGCAGTGGCACAGGGGTAGGAAACACCATATATTTT. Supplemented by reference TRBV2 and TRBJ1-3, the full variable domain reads EPEVTQTPSHQVTQMGQEVILRCVPISNHLYFYWYRQILGQKVEFLVSFYNNEISEKSEIFDDQFSVERPDGSNFTLKIRSTKLEDSAMYFCASSGTGVGNTIYFGEGSWLTVV.

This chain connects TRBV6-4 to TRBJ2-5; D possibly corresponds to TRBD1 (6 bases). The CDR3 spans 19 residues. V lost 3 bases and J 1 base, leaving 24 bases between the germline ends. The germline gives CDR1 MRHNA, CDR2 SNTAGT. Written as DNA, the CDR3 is TGTGCCAGCAGTGATCAGGGGCCCCTTGAGCGGTCGGTCCAAGAGACCCAGTACTTC. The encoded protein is CASSDQGPLERSVQETQYF.